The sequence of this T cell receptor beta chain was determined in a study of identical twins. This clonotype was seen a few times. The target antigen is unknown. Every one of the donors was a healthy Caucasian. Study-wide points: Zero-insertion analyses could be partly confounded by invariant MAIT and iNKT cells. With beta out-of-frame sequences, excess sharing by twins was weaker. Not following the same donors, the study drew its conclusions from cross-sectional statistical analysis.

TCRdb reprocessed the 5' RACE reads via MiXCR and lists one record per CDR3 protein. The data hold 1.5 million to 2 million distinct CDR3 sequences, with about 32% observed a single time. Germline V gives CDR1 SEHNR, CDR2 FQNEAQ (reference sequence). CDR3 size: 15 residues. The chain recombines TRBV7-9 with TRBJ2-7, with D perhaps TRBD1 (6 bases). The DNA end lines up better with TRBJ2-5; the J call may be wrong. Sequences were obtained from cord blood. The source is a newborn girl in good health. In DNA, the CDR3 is TGTGCCAGCAGCCACCGACAGGCAGGGGAAGAGACCCAGTACTTC. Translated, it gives CASSHRQAGEETQYF.